This TCR beta chain was captured by sequencing in a study of blood T cell repertoires in COVID-19. Study context: Samples came from the United States, Italy and Spain, spanning acute and convalescent COVID-19. In each case, the material was cDNA or gDNA derived from T cells, B-cell-depleted T cells, or PBMCs.

Clones were read by immunoSEQ multiplex PCR, and TCRdb kept only the in-frame ones, dropping some. Among around 93,000 clones listed, more than 75% were seen once. The specimen sequenced was peripheral blood. The clonotype originates from a human donor in a cohort sampled during active COVID-19.

Here the CDR3 reads CASSGPRGQETQYF. The CDR3 DNA sequence: TGTGCCAGCAGCGGGCCCCGGGGACAAGAGACCCAGTACTTC. V and J are TRBV5-5 and TRBJ2-5, with D possibly matching TRBD2 (5 bases). Trimming took off 4 bases at V and 2 bases at J, with 12 bases between the two ends. Per the germline V gene, CDR1 is SGHKS and CDR2 is YYEKEE (reference sequence). There are 14 residues in the CDR3.